Given below is one T cell receptor beta chain in context. TCRdb keeps only in-frame clones here, not all; method: immunoSEQ multiplex PCR. The table shows 190,000 or so clones, with about nine tenths occurring only once. The sample originates from a study of blood T cell repertoires in COVID-19. Trimming left V 5 bases short and J 5 bases short, with 15 bases between. CDR3 length: 14 residues. From germline, CDR1 is SGHVS and CDR2 FNYEAQ. Sequencing used PBMCs or T cells enriched from blood (not recorded which). This sequence originates from a woman aged 25-40 years who had recovered from COVID-19. This chain uses TRBV7-6 with TRBJ2-5, with D tentatively TRBD2 (6 bases). Here the CDR3 reads CASSPGRVSETQYF. Written as DNA, the CDR3 is TGTGCCAGCAGCCCCGGGAGAGTATCGGAGACCCAGTACTTC.